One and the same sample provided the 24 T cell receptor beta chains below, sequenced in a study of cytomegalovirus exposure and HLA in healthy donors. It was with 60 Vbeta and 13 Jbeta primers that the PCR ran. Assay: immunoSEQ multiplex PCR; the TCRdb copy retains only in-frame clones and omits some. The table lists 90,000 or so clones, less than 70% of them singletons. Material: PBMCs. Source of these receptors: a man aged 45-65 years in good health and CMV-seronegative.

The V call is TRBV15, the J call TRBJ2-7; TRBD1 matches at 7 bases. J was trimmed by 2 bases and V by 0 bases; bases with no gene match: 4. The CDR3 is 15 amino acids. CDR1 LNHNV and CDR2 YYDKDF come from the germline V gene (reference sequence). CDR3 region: CATSRDLGQAYEQYF. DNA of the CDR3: TGTGCCACCAGCAGAGATCTAGGACAGGCCTACGAGCAGTACTTC. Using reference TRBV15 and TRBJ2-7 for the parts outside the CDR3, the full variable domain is DAMVIQNPRYQVTQFGKPVTLSCSQTLNHNVMYWYQQKSSQAPKLLFHYYDKDFNNEADTPDNFQSRRPNTSFCFLDIRSPGLGDTAMYLCATSRDLGQAYEQYFGPGTRLTVT.

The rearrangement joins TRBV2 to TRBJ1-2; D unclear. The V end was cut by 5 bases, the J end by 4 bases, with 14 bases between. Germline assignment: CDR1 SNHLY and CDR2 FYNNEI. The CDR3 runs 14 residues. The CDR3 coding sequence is TGTGCCAGCAGTTCTGGAGCAGTCCGCTATGGCTACACCTTC. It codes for CASSSGAVRYGYTF.

In DNA, the CDR3 is TGCGCCAGCAGCCCAACGACGGGACAGTACTTCTATGGCTACACCTTC. It is translated as CASSPTTGQYFYGYTF. This sequence joins TRBV5-1 and TRBJ1-2; 7 bases are shared with TRBD1. The CDR3 has 16 amino acids. The germline V gene has CDR1 SGHRS and CDR2 YFSETQ. With V trimmed by 4 bases and J by 4 bases, 13 bases remained unmatched.

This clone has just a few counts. The CDR3 here is CATSRARNTEAFF. DNA of the CDR3: TGTGCCACCAGCAGAGCCAGGAACACTGAAGCTTTCTTT. The V gene is TRBV15, the J gene TRBJ1-1; unclear D gene. Trimming shortened V by 1 base and J by 1 base, and 4 bases separated the two germline ends. Germline CDR1 reads LNHNV; CDR2 reads YYDKDF (reference sequence). CDR3 length: 13 residues.

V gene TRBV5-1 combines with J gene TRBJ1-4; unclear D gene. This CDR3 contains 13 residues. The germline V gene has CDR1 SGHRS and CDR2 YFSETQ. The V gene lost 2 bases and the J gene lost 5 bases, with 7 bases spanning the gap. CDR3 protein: CASSFSRNEKLFF. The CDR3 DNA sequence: TGCGCCAGCAGCTTTTCCAGGAATGAAAAACTGTTTTTT. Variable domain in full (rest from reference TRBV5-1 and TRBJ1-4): KAGVTQTPRYLIKTRGQQVTLSCSPISGHRSVSWYQQTPGQGLQFLFEYFSETQRNKGNFPGRFSGRQFSNSRSEMNVSTLELGDSALYLCASSFSRNEKLFFGSGTQLSVL.

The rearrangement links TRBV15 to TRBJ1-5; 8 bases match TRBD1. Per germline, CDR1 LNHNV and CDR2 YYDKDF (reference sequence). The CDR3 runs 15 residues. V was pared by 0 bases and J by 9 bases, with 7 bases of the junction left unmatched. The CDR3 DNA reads TGTGCCACCAGCAGAGATGTGGGCAGGGGGCGGCCCCAGCATTTT. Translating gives CATSRDVGRGRPQHF.

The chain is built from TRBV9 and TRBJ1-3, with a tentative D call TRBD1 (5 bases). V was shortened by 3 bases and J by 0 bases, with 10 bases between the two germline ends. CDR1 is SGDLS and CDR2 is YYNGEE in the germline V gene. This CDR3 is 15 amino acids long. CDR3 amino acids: CASSGRQLSGNTIYF. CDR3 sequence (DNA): TGTGCCAGCAGCGGACGACAGCTCTCTGGAAACACCATATATTTT.

The CDR3: CASSRRSGGDNEQFF. The CDR3 nucleotides are TGTGCCAGCAGTCGTAGAAGCGGGGGGGACAATGAGCAGTTCTTC. The chain combines TRBV28 with TRBJ2-1; 10 positions match TRBD2. Germline CDR1 MDHEN, CDR2 SYDVKM. The trim removed 5 bases at V and 5 bases at J, leaving 6 bases unmatched. The CDR3 has 15 amino acids.

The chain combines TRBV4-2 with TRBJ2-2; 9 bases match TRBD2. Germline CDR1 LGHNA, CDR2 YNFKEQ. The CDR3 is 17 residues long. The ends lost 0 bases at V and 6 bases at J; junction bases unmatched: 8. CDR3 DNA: TGTGCCAGCAGCCAAGATCCGATTAGCGGGAGTTCCGGGGAGCTGTTTTTT. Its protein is CASSQDPISGSSGELFF.

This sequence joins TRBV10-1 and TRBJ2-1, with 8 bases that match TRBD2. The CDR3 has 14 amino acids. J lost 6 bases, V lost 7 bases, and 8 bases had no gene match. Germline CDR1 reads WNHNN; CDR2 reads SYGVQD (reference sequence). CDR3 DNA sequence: TGCGCCAGCATCGTTCCGGGACTAGTCAATGAGCAGTTCTTC. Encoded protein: CASIVPGLVNEQFF.

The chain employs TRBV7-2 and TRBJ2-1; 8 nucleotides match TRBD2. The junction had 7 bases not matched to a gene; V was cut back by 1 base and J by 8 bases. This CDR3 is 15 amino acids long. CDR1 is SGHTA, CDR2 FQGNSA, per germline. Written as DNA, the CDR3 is TGTGCCAGCAGCTTAGTCCGGGGGGGCTTAGATGAGCAGTTCTTC. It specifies CASSLVRGGLDEQFF.

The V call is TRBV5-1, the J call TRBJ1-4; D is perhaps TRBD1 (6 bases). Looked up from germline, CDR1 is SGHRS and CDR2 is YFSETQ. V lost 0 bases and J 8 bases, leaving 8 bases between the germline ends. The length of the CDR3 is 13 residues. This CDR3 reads CASSLDRVEKLFF. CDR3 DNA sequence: TGCGCCAGCAGCTTGGACAGGGTAGAAAAACTGTTTTTT.

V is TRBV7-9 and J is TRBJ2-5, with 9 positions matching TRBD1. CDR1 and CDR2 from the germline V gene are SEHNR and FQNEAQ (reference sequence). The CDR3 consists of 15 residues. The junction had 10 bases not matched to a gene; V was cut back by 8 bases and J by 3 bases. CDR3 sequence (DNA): TGTGCCAGCTTTGGGGTGGGACAGGGTAAAGAGACCCAGTACTTC. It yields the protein CASFGVGQGKETQYF.

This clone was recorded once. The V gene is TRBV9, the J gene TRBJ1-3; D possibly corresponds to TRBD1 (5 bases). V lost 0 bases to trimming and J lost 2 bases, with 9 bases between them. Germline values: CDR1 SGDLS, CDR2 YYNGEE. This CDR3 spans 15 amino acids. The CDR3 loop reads CASSVVAGTGNTIYF. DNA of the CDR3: TGTGCCAGCAGCGTAGTTGCAGGGACTGGAAACACCATATATTTT.

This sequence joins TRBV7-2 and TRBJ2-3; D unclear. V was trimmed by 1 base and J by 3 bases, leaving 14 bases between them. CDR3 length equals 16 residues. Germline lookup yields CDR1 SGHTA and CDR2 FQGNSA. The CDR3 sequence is CASSLGPGEWTDTQYF. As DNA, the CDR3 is TGTGCCAGCAGCTTAGGTCCCGGAGAGTGGACAGATACGCAGTATTTT.

Here the CDR3 reads CASSQRGTGAGTEAFF. The DNA of the CDR3 is TGTGCCAGCAGCCAGCGAGGAACAGGGGCCGGCACTGAAGCTTTCTTT. The chain uses TRBV4-2 and TRBJ1-1; the match to TRBD1 covers 7 bases. The junction had 11 bases not matched to a gene; V was cut back by 3 bases and J by 4 bases. This CDR3 spans 16 amino acids. The germline gives CDR1 LGHNA, CDR2 YNFKEQ.

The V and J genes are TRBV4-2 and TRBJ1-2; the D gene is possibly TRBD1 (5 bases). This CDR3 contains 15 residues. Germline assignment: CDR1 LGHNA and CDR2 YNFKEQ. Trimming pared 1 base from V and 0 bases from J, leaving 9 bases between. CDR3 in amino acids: CASSQGRAANYGYTF. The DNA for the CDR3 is TGTGCCAGCAGCCAAGGCAGGGCCGCTAACTATGGCTACACCTTC.

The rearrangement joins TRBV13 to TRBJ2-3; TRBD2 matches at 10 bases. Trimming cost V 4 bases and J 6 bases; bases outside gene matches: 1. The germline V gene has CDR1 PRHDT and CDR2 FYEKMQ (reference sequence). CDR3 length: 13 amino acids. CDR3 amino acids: CASSYSGGDTQYF. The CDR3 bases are TGTGCCAGCAGCTATAGCGGGGGGGATACGCAGTATTTT.

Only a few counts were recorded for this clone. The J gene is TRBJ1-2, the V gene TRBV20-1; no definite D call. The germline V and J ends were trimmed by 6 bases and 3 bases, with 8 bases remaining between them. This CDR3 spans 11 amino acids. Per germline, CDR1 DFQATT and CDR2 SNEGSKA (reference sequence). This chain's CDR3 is CSAGEYYGYTF. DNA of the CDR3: TGCAGTGCCGGAGAATACTATGGCTACACCTTC.

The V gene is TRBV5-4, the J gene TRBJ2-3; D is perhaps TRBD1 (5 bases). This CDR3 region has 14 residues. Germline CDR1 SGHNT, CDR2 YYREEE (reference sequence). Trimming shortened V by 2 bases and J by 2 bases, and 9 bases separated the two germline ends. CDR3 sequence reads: CASSFSRDTDTQYF. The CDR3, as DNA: TGTGCCAGCAGCTTTTCCAGGGACACAGATACGCAGTATTTT.

CDR3 coding DNA: TGTGCCAGCAGCCTACTCTCGAATGAAAAACTGTTTTTT. Protein sequence: CASSLLSNEKLFF. The chain has TRBV14 and TRBJ1-4; D call uncertain. V gave up 4 bases and J gave up 5 bases, with 8 bases separating them. Germline CDR1 is SGHDN and CDR2 is FVKESK. The CDR3 has 13 amino acids.

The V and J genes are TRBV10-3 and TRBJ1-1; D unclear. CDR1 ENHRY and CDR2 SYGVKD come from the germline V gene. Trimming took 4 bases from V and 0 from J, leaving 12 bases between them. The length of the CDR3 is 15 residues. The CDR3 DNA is TGTGCCATCAGTGGTTCGTGGGCCGTGAACACTGAAGCTTTCTTT. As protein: CAISGSWAVNTEAFF.

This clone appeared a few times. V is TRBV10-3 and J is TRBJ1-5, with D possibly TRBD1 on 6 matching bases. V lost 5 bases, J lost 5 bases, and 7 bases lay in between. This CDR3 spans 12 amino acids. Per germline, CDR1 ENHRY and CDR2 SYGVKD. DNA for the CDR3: TGTGCCATCAGTCCAGGGGATCAGCCCCAGCATTTT. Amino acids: CAISPGDQPQHF.

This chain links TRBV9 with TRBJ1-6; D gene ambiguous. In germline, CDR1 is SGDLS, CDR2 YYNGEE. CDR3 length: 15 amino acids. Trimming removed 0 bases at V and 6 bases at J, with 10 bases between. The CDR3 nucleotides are TGTGCCAGCAGCGTAGATGGAGGGTCTAATTCACCCCTCCACTTT. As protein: CASSVDGGSNSPLHF.